One and the same sample provided the 25 T cell receptor beta chains below, sequenced in a study of T cell responses to AZD1222 COVID-19 vaccine (dated by TCRdb to about 2021). The label giving this sample's time point can be read as: about 28 days (+/-7) after the second vaccine dose. The protocol used for the library was the immunoSEQ multiplex PCR assay. Imported from immuneACCESS, the table was reduced by TCRdb to in-frame sequences with V and J called. These copies leave out some clones; in studies compared against another copy, an unresolved V gene accounts for under half, and the cause of the remainder is not known. This sample has roughly 150,000 clones in its table, and 92% of those were observed once. In total, the top ten clones hold more than 1% of the sample. This material consisted of peripheral blood, taken 28 days after the second AZD1222 dose. Receptor source: an adult who received the AZD1222 COVID-19 vaccine.

The rearrangement uses TRBV10-3 and TRBJ2-2, with 10 positions matching TRBD2. CDR1 and CDR2 from the germline V gene are ENHRY and SYGVKD. Trimming took 5 bases from V and 0 from J; bases not matched to a gene: 3. The CDR3 is 16 residues long. CDR3 sequence (DNA): TGTGCCATCAGTTCTAGCGGGGGTGCGAACACCGGGGAGCTGTTTTTT. Protein product: CAISSSGGANTGELFF.

V usage is TRBV6-5 and J usage is TRBJ1-5; D gene ambiguous. CDR1 and CDR2 (germline): MNHEY, SVGAGI. V was cut by 6 bases and J by 2 bases, with 8 bases left in between. CDR3 size: 13 residues. The CDR3 spells CASRGTGNQPQHF. The CDR3 DNA is TGTGCCAGCAGGGGAACAGGCAATCAGCCCCAGCATTTT.

This rearrangement joins TRBV2 to TRBJ1-2; 9 bases line up with TRBD1. V lost 6 bases to trimming and J lost 2 bases; unmatched junction nucleotides: 4. This CDR3 is built from 14 residues. Germline-derived CDR1 and CDR2 are SNHLY and FYNNEI. CDR3 bases: TGTGCCAGCAGAGAGACAGGGGGAAACTATGGCTACACCTTC. It is translated as CASRETGGNYGYTF.

As DNA, the CDR3 is TGTGCCAGCAGCCCCAGGTTAGGCAACACTGAAGCTTTCTTT. This sequence encodes CASSPRLGNTEAFF. This rearrangement joins TRBV6-6 to TRBJ1-1; D unclear. The CDR3 is 14 residues long. Germline CDR1 reads MNHNY; CDR2 reads SVGAGI (reference sequence). Between the trimmed V and J ends, which lost 6 bases and 2 bases, there was a span of 13 bases.

In DNA form, the CDR3 reads TGCGCCAGCACCTTTAGCGGGGCTTCCTACGAGCAGTACTTC. It yields the protein CASTFSGASYEQYF. The rearrangement uses TRBV10-2 and TRBJ2-7; 8 nucleotides agree with TRBD2. J gave up 1 base and V 7 bases, and 6 bases lay outside the gene matches. This CDR3 has 14 residues. Germline CDR1 is WSHSY and CDR2 is SAAADI.

The genes are TRBV7-2 and TRBJ1-3; D is perhaps TRBD1 (5 bases). V lost 7 bases and J lost 4, with 14 bases in between. Per the germline V gene, CDR1 is SGHTA and CDR2 is FQGNSA. This CDR3 has 14 residues. This CDR3 reads CASILGGLGNTIYF. CDR3 nucleotides: TGTGCCAGCATTCTTGGGGGGTTAGGAAACACCATATATTTT.

The V call is TRBV6-1, the J call TRBJ2-2; TRBD1 agrees at 9 bases. The germline V gene has CDR1 MNHNS and CDR2 SASEGT. The J segment lost 5 bases and the V segment lost 1 base, leaving 11 bases of the junction unmatched. This CDR3 is 18 amino acids long. The CDR3 loop is CASSEVGTGRGRTGELFF. The CDR3, as DNA: TGTGCCAGCAGTGAAGTGGGGACAGGGCGGGGTAGGACCGGGGAGCTGTTTTTT.

V usage is TRBV28 and J usage is TRBJ1-1; the match to TRBD1 covers 7 bases. From germline, CDR1 is MDHEN and CDR2 SYDVKM. The CDR3 is 15 amino acids. With 5 bases clipped from V and 0 bases from J, the junction kept 6 bases outside the gene matches. The CDR3 DNA sequence: TGTGCCAGCAGTGTCGCGGGACAGTTGAACACTGAAGCTTTCTTT. Residues: CASSVAGQLNTEAFF.

The chain has TRBV10-3 and TRBJ1-3; tentatively, D is TRBD1 (5 bases). CDR3 length equals 13 residues. Germline-derived CDR1 and CDR2 are ENHRY and SYGVKD. V dropped 8 bases and J dropped 8 bases, with 16 bases sitting between them. In DNA form, the CDR3 reads TGTGCCATCGGGACGGCCCCGGAGGACACCATATATTTT. It codes for CAIGTAPEDTIYF.

The chain joins TRBV12-3 or TRBV12-4 to TRBJ1-2; D is ambiguous. The CDR3 sequence is 13 residues long. Between the trimmed V and J ends, which lost 2 bases and 3 bases, there was a span of 7 bases. This CDR3 is CASSLTPDYGYTF. The CDR3 nucleotides read TGTGCCAGCAGTTTAACCCCCGACTATGGCTACACCTTC.

The V call is TRBV3-1 (or the pseudogene TRBV3-2), the J call TRBJ2-3; TRBD2 agrees at 7 bases. Germline trimming cut 3 bases from V and 2 bases from J; bases unmatched to any gene: 5. Germline values: CDR1 LGHDT, CDR2 YNNKEL (reference sequence). The CDR3 is 15 amino acids. The CDR3 DNA is TGTGCCAGCAGCCAGTCTAGCGGATACACAGATACGCAGTATTTT. Residues: CASSQSSGYTDTQYF.

The genes are TRBV5-6 and TRBJ2-7; unclear D gene. Trimming removed 1 base at V and 0 bases at J, with 8 bases between. CDR3 length equals 14 residues. Germline V lookup: CDR1 SGHDT, CDR2 YYEEEE. The chain's CDR3 is CASSLYWSSYEQYF. Written as DNA, the CDR3 is TGTGCCAGCAGCTTGTATTGGAGCTCCTACGAGCAGTACTTC.

This clone was found once. The chain uses TRBV27 and TRBJ1-2; TRBD1 matches 7 bases. The CDR3 runs to 15 residues. Per the germline V gene, CDR1 is MNHEY and CDR2 is SMNVEV (reference sequence). The V segment lost 4 bases and the J segment 2 bases; nucleotides outside the gene matches: 7. For the CDR3, the DNA is TGTGCCAGCAGTTCCGTCGACAGGGCAAACTATGGCTACACCTTC. Translated, it gives CASSSVDRANYGYTF.

This clone was observed a single time. The chain couples TRBV2 to TRBJ1-6; D may be TRBD1 (5 bases). Germline-derived CDR1 and CDR2 are SNHLY and FYNNEI. The CDR3 runs to 15 residues. Trimming took 11 bases from V and 0 from J, leaving 14 bases between them. This CDR3 is CASSAGSSYNSPLHF. The CDR3 DNA reads TGTGCCTCAAGTGCAGGGAGCTCCTATAATTCACCCCTCCACTTT.

The chain recombines TRBV2 with TRBJ2-7, with D maybe TRBD1 (6 bases). There are 13 residues in the CDR3. Looked up from germline, CDR1 is SNHLY and CDR2 is FYNNEI. V lost 5 bases and J 6 bases, leaving 14 bases between the germline ends. The CDR3 coding sequence is TGTGCCAGCAGTCCCCATGGGGGCTCCGAGCAGTACTTC. It specifies CASSPHGGSEQYF.

This clone showed up just once. The CDR3, as DNA: TGTGCCAGTAGTATCGGCCTTGCCCCGGTCGATGAGCAGTTCTTC. Its protein is CASSIGLAPVDEQFF. The chain joins TRBV19 to TRBJ2-1; D not certain. The ends were cut back, 3 bases at V and 8 bases at J, with 17 bases in the middle. The CDR3 is 15 amino acids. The V gene's germline CDR1 is LNHDA and CDR2 SQIVND (reference sequence).

The V and J genes are TRBV6-1 and TRBJ1-5; D is possibly TRBD1 (5 bases). V was trimmed by 3 bases and J by 0 bases, leaving 21 bases between them. The CDR3 has 19 residues. Per germline, CDR1 MNHNS and CDR2 SASEGT. The CDR3 loop reads CASSEGIVRDLHSNQPQHF. The DNA of the CDR3 is TGTGCCAGCAGTGAGGGAATCGTCCGGGACCTCCATAGCAATCAGCCCCAGCATTTT.

The chain joins TRBV4-1 to TRBJ1-5, with D unclear. The germline V and J ends were trimmed by 6 bases and 0 bases, with 12 bases remaining between them. The CDR3 consists of 15 residues. The germline gives CDR1 MGHRA, CDR2 YSYEKL. CDR3: CASSLYLASNQPQHF. In DNA form, the CDR3 reads TGCGCCAGCAGTCTCTACTTGGCTAGCAATCAGCCCCAGCATTTT.

V is TRBV6-5 and J is TRBJ2-3; no clear D gene. Germline V gene data show CDR1 as MNHEY and CDR2 as SVGAGI. V lost 6 bases and J 6 bases, leaving 7 bases between the germline ends. The CDR3 extends over 11 amino acids. CDR3 DNA: TGTGCCAGCAGCGACCGGGATACGCAGTATTTT. It yields the protein CASSDRDTQYF.

This clone is a singleton in its sample. The chain combines TRBV6-1 with TRBJ2-7, with TRBD2 matching over 9 bases. The CDR3 covers 15 residues. V was pared by 2 bases and J by 5 bases, with 7 bases of the junction left unmatched. Germline lookup yields CDR1 MNHNS and CDR2 SASEGT. The CDR3 nucleotides read TGTGCCAGCAGTGAAACTCCGGCGGGGGGGCACGAGCAGTACTTC. This codes for CASSETPAGGHEQYF.

The V call is TRBV3-1 (or the pseudogene TRBV3-2), the J call TRBJ1-1; D unresolved. CDR1 and CDR2 (germline): LGHDT, YNNKEL (reference sequence). Trimming removed 4 bases from V and 4 bases from J, with 10 bases in between. The CDR3 consists of 13 residues. The CDR3 DNA sequence: TGTGCCAGCAGCCCATCAATGGTCACTGAAGCTTTCTTT. Translation gives CASSPSMVTEAFF.

The rearrangement links TRBV19 to TRBJ2-6, with a tentative D call TRBD1 (5 bases). Germline V lookup: CDR1 LNHDA, CDR2 SQIVND (reference sequence). The CDR3 spans 15 residues. The V and J ends lost 6 bases and 2 bases respectively, with 11 bases between them. Here the CDR3 reads CASSPGWAGANVLTF. The CDR3 DNA follows: TGTGCCAGTAGCCCAGGGTGGGCTGGGGCCAACGTCCTGACTTTC. The full variable domain, completed using reference TRBV19 and TRBJ2-6, is DGGITQSPKYLFRKEGQNVTLSCEQNLNHDAMYWYRQDPGQGLRLIYYSQIVNDFQKGDIAEGYSVSREKKESFPLTVTSAQKNPTAFYLCASSPGWAGANVLTFGAGSRLTVL.

The chain has TRBV7-2 and TRBJ1-1, with unresolved D. V lost 2 bases, J lost 1 base, and 11 bases lay in between. The CDR3 is 15 amino acids. From germline, CDR1 is SGHTA and CDR2 FQGNSA. The CDR3 region is CASSLWVRRNTEAFF. CDR3 DNA sequence: TGTGCCAGCAGCTTATGGGTACGACGGAACACTGAAGCTTTCTTT.

This chain links TRBV9 with TRBJ2-3; D unclear. Trimming cost V 4 bases and J 2 bases, with 8 bases left between them. Germline V gene sequence: CDR1 SGDLS, CDR2 YYNGEE. The CDR3 totals 13 residues. Written as DNA, the CDR3 is TGTGCCAGCAGCTTTAACCCCACAGATACGCAGTATTTT. This sequence encodes CASSFNPTDTQYF.

The chain joins TRBV6-5 to TRBJ1-6, with D perhaps matching TRBD1 (6 bases). CDR1 and CDR2 from the germline V gene are MNHEY and SVGAGI. Deletions cut 4 bases from V and 5 bases from J, with 15 bases between. This CDR3 contains 16 residues. The CDR3 region is CASSLGVRTDNSPLHF. The CDR3 DNA is TGTGCCAGCAGTTTGGGCGTCAGGACAGATAATTCACCCCTCCACTTT.